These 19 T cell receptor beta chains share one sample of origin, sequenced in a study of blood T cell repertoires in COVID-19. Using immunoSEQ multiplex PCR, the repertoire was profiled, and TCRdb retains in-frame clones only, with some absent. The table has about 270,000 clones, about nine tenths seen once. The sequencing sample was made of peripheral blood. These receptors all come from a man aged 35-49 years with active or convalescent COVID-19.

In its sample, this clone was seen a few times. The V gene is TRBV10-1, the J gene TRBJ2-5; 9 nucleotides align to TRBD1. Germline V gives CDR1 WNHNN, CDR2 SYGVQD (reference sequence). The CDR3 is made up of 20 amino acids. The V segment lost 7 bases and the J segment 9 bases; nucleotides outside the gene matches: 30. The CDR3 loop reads CASIRKIGQGIPLSTGPQYF. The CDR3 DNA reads TGCGCCAGCATACGAAAAATAGGACAGGGGATTCCTCTCTCTACCGGACCCCAGTACTTC.

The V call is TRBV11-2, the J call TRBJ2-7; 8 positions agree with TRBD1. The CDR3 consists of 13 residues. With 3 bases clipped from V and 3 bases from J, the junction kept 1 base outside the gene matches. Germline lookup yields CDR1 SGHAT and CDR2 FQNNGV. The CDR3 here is CASSFGQGYEQYF. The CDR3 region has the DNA TGTGCCAGCAGCTTTGGACAGGGCTACGAGCAGTACTTC.

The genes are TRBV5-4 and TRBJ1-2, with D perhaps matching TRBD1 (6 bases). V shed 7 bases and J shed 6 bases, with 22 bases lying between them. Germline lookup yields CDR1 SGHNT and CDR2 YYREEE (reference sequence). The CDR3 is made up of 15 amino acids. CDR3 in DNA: TGTGCCAGCCAGGAGCTGGGCCAGGGGTTAGATGGCTACACCTTC. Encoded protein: CASQELGQGLDGYTF.

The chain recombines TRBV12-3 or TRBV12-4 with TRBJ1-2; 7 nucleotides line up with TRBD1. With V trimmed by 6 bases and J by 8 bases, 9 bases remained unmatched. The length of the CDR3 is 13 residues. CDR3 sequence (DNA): TGTGCCAGCAGGTACGACAGGGTGAGCGGCTACACCTTC. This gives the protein CASRYDRVSGYTF.

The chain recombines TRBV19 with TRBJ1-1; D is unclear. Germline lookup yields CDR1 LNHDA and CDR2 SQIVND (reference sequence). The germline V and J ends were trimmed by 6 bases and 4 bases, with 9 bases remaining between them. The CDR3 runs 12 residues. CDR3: CASSGDSTEAFF. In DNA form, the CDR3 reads TGTGCCAGTAGCGGGGATAGCACTGAAGCTTTCTTT. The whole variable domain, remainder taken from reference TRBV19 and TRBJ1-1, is DGGITQSPKYLFRKEGQNVTLSCEQNLNHDAMYWYRQDPGQGLRLIYYSQIVNDFQKGDIAEGYSVSREKKESFPLTVTSAQKNPTAFYLCASSGDSTEAFFGQGTRLTVV.

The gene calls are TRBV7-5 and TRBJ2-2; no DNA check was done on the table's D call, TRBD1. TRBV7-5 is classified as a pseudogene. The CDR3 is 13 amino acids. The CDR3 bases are TGTGTCAGAAGCTCGTGGGGCTCCGGGGAGCTGTTTTTT. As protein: CVRSSWGSGELFF.

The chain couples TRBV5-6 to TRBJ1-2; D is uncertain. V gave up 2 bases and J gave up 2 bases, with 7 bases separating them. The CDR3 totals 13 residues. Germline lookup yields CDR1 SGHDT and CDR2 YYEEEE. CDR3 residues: CASSLRRNYGYTF. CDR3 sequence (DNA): TGTGCCAGCAGCTTAAGGAGGAACTATGGCTACACCTTC.

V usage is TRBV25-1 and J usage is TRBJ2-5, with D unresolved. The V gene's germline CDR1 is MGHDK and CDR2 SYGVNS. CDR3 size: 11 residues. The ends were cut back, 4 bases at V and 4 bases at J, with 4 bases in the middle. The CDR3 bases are TGTGCCAGCAGTGCGGTAGAGACCCAGTACTTC. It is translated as CASSAVETQYF.

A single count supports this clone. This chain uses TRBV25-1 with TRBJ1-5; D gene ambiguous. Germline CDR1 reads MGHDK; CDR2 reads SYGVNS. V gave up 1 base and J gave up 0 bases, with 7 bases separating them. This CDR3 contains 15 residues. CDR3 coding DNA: TGTGCCAGCAGTGAATCTCAGGTTAGCAATCAGCCCCAGCATTTT. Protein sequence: CASSESQVSNQPQHF.

CDR3: CASSTLHGTYGYTF. The CDR3 DNA reads TGTGCCAGCAGCACCTTACATGGGACTTATGGCTACACCTTC. The V and J genes are TRBV5-5 and TRBJ1-2, with D perhaps TRBD1 (5 bases). V was pared by 4 bases and J by 5 bases, with 15 bases between. CDR3 length equals 14 residues. Germline CDR1 SGHKS, CDR2 YYEKEE (reference sequence).

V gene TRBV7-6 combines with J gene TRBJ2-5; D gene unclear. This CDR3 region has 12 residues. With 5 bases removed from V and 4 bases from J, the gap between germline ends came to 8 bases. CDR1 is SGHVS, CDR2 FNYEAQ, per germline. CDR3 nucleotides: TGTGCCAGCAGCGATAGATCAGAGACCCAGTACTTC. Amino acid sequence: CASSDRSETQYF. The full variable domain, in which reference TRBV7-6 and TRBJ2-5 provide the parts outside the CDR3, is GAGVSQSPRYKVTKRGQDVALRCDPISGHVSLYWYRQALGQGPEFLTYFNYEAQQDKSGLPNDRFSAERPEGSISTLTIQRTEQRDSAMYRCASSDRSETQYFGPGTRLLVL.

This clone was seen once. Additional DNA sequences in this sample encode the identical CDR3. CDR3 coding DNA: TGTGCCATCTCCGATCGGGAGACCCAGTACTTC. Amino acids: CAISDRETQYF. The V call is TRBV10-3, the J call TRBJ2-5; D gene uncertain. Germline CDR1 reads ENHRY; CDR2 reads SYGVKD. The CDR3 extends over 11 amino acids. Trimming shortened V by 8 bases and J by 5 bases, and 9 bases separated the two germline ends.

In nucleotides, the CDR3 is TGTGCCTGGAGTGTCGGTCCCCGACAAGGCTCACCCCTCCACTTT. Translated: CAWSVGPRQGSPLHF. The chain employs TRBV30 and TRBJ1-6, with unresolved D. The CDR3 length is 15 residues. The V gene lost 0 bases and the J gene lost 10 bases, with 16 bases spanning the gap. Germline V gives CDR1 GTSNPN, CDR2 SVGIG (reference sequence).

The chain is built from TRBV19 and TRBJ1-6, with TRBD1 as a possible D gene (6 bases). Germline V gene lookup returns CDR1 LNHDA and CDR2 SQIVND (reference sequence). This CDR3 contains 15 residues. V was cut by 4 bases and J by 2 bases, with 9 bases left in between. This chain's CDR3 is CASSRGGPYNSPLHF. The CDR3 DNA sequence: TGTGCCAGTAGTAGAGGGGGTCCCTATAATTCACCCCTCCACTTT.

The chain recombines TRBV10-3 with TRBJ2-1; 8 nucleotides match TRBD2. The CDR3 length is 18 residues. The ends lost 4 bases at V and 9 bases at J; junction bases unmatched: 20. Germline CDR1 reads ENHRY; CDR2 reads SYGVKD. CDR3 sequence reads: CAISVYLGGTSFGSEQFF. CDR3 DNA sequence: TGTGCCATCAGTGTATATTTAGGGGGGACTAGTTTTGGATCTGAGCAGTTCTTC.

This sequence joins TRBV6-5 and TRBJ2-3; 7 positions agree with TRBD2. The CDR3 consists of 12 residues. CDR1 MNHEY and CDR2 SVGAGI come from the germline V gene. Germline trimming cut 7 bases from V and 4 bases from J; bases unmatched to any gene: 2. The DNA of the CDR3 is TGTGCCAGCACGGCGGGGGCAGATACGCAGTATTTT. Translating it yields CASTAGADTQYF.

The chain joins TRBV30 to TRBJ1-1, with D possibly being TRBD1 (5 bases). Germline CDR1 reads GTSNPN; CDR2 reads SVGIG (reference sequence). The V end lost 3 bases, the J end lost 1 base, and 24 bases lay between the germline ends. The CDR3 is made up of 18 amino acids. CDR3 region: CAWSDGAIRWGPNTEAFF. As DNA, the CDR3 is TGTGCCTGGAGCGATGGGGCAATTAGGTGGGGTCCGAACACTGAAGCTTTCTTT.

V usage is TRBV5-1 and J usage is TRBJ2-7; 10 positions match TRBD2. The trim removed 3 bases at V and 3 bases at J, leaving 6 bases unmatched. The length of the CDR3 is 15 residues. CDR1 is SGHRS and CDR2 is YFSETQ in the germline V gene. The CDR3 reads CASSSGLAEYYEQYF. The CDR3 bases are TGCGCCAGCAGCTCCGGACTAGCGGAGTACTACGAGCAGTACTTC.

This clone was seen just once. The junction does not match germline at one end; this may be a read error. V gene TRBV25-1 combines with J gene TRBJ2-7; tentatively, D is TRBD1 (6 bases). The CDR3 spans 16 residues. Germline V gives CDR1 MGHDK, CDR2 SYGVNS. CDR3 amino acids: CASSESARGQSYEQYF. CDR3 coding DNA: TGTGCCAGCAGCGAATCGGCCCGAGGACAGTCCTACGAGCAGTACTTC.